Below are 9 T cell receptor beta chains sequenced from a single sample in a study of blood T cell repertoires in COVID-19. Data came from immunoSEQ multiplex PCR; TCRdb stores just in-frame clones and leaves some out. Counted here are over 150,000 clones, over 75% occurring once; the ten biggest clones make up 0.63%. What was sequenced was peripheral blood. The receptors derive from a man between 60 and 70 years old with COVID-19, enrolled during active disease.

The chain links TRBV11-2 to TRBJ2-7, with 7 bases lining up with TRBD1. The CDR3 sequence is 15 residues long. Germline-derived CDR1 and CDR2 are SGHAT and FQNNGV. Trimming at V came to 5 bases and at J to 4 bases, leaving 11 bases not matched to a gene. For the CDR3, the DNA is TGTGCCAGCAGCGCCGACAGGGTCAGCTCATACGAGCAGTACTTC. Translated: CASSADRVSSYEQYF.

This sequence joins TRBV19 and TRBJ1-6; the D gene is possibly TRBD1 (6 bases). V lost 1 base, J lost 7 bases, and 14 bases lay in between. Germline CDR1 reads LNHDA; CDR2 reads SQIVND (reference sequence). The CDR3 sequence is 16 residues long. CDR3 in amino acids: CASSIVPGQQNSPLHF. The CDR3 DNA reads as TGTGCCAGTAGTATAGTTCCCGGACAGCAAAATTCACCCCTCCACTTT.

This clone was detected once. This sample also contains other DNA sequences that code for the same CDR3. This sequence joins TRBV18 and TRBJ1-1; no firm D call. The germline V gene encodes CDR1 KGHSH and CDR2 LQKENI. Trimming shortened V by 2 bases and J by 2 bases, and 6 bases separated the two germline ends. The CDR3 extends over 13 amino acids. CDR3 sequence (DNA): TGTGCCAGCTCACCAACATTAAACACTGAAGCTTTCTTT. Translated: CASSPTLNTEAFF. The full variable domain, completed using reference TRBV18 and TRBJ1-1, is NAGVMQNPRHLVRRRGQEARLRCSPMKGHSHVYWYRQLPEEGLKFMVYLQKENIIDESGMPKERFSAEFPKEGPSILRIQQVVRGDSAAYFCASSPTLNTEAFFGQGTRLTVV.

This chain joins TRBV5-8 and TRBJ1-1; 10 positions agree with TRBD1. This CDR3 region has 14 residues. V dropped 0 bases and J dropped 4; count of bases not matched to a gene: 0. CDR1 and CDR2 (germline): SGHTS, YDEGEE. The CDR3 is CASSLGTGGTEAFF. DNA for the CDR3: TGTGCCAGCAGCTTGGGGACAGGGGGCACTGAAGCTTTCTTT.

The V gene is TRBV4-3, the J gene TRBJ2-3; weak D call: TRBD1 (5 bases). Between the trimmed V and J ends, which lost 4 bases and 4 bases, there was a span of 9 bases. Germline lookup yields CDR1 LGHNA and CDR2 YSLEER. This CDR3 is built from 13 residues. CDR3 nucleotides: TGCGCCAGCAGCCGGGGCACATCAGATACGCAGTATTTT. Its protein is CASSRGTSDTQYF.

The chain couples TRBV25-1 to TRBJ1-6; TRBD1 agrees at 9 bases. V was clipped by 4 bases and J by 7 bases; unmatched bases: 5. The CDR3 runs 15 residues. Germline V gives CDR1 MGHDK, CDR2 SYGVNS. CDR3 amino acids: CASSAGQGNNSPLHF. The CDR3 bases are TGTGCCAGCAGTGCTGGACAGGGGAACAATTCACCCCTCCACTTT.

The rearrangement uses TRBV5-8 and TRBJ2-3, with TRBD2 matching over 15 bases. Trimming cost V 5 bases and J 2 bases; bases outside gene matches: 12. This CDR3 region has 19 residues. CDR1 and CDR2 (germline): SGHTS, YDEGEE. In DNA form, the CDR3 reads TGTGCCAGCAGTGCACAACTGGGGACTAGCGGGGGGCACACAGATACGCAGTATTTT. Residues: CASSAQLGTSGGHTDTQYF.

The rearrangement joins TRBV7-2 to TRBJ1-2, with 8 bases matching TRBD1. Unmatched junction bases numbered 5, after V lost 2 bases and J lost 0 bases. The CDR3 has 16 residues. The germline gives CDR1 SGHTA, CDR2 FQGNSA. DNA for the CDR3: TGTGCCAGCAGCTTACAGGGGGCATCCCCTAACTATGGCTACACCTTC. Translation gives CASSLQGASPNYGYTF.

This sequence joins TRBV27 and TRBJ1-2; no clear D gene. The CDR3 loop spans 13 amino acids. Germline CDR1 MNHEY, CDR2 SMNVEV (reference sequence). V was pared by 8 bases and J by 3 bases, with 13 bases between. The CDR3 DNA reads TGTGCCAGCGGTCAGATCGGGGACTATGGCTACACCTTC. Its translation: CASGQIGDYGYTF.